The 10 T cell receptor beta chains presented below share a single source sample, sequenced in a study of identical twins. TCRdb re-called the 5' RACE reads through MiXCR, storing one row per CDR3 protein. Among 600,000 to 800,000 distinct CDR3 sequences listed, 21% were seen once. This sample was also put to use in a study of T cells expressing NK-cell markers.

The sequenced sample consisted of PBMCs. The receptors were gathered from a young woman in good health.

In its sample, this clonotype was seen a few times. The J gene is TRBJ2-1, the V gene TRBV29-1; 8 bases match TRBD2. The V segment lost 4 bases and the J segment 4 bases; nucleotides outside the gene matches: 6. Germline V gene sequence: CDR1 SQVTM, CDR2 ANQGSEA. The CDR3 has 14 amino acids. The CDR3 region is CSVGAGGVYNEQFF. CDR3 DNA: TGCAGCGTTGGTGCGGGAGGAGTTTACAATGAGCAGTTCTTC.

Ten or more counts support this clonotype. The CDR3 DNA follows: TGCAGTTCGTCGGGGCAGAGTAACACTGAAGCTTTCTTT. The encoded protein is CSSSGQSNTEAFF. The chain employs TRBV20-1 and TRBJ1-1; possible D gene TRBD1, 5 bases. The CDR3 has 13 residues. Germline V gives CDR1 DFQATT, CDR2 SNEGSKA (reference sequence). Between the trimmed V and J ends, which lost 8 bases and 2 bases, there was a span of 15 bases.

The chain employs TRBV13 and TRBJ1-4; TRBD1 agrees at 8 bases. The CDR3 extends over 14 amino acids. In germline, CDR1 is PRHDT, CDR2 FYEKMQ (reference sequence). With 3 bases clipped from V and 8 bases from J, the junction kept 5 bases outside the gene matches. In DNA, the CDR3 is TGTGCCAGCAGCTTCGGACAGGGTGTCGAAAAACTGTTTTTT. It specifies CASSFGQGVEKLFF.

This clonotype was observed at least ten times. This chain links TRBV12-3 or TRBV12-4 with TRBJ2-1; 7 bases are a match to TRBD1. V dropped 6 bases and J dropped 7; count of bases not matched to a gene: 6. CDR3 length equals 13 residues. The CDR3 protein is CASSPDRRNEQFF. CDR3 DNA sequence: TGTGCCAGCAGCCCGGACAGGAGGAATGAGCAGTTCTTC.

CDR3 protein: CASRLGEREKSNEQYF. The CDR3, as DNA: TGTGCAAGTCGCTTAGGGGAGCGGGAGAAGTCGAACGAGCAGTACTTC. The gene calls are TRBV12-2 and TRBJ2-7; no check of the table's D call, TRBD2, against the DNA was made. TRBV12-2 is listed as a pseudogene. The CDR3 length is 16 residues.

This sequence joins TRBV20-1 and TRBJ1-1; 7 bases are shared with TRBD1. Losses at the gene ends were 2 bases for V and 1 base for J; bases not matched to a gene: 4. Germline CDR1 is DFQATT and CDR2 is SNEGSKA (reference sequence). The CDR3 has 14 residues. The CDR3 spells CSARWDSRNTEAFF. The CDR3, as DNA: TGCAGTGCTAGATGGGACAGCAGGAACACTGAAGCTTTCTTT.

The J gene is TRBJ2-3, the V gene TRBV15; 14 nucleotides line up with TRBD2. Losses at the gene ends were 3 bases for V and 4 bases for J; bases not matched to a gene: 3. The CDR3 is made up of 16 amino acids. Germline V lookup: CDR1 LNHNV, CDR2 YYDKDF (reference sequence). CDR3 nucleotide sequence: TGTGCCACCAGCAGGGGGACTAGCGGGGGCGCAGATACGCAGTATTTT. Translating gives CATSRGTSGGADTQYF.

This clonotype has only a few counts. The genes are TRBV27 and TRBJ2-3, with TRBD2 matching over 8 bases. This CDR3 contains 15 residues. The germline V gene has CDR1 MNHEY and CDR2 SMNVEV (reference sequence). V dropped 3 bases and J dropped 2; count of bases not matched to a gene: 4. CDR3 sequence reads: CASSLQREITDTQYF. DNA for the CDR3: TGTGCCAGCAGTTTGCAGCGGGAGATCACAGATACGCAGTATTTT.

The rearrangement joins TRBV15 to TRBJ2-7; unclear D gene. Trimming stripped 0 bases from V and 2 bases from J, with 14 bases between. CDR1 LNHNV and CDR2 YYDKDF come from the germline V gene (reference sequence). This CDR3 is 16 amino acids long. CDR3 in DNA: TGTGCCACCAGCAGAGATAGGGCCCCTGACCCCTACGAGCAGTACTTC. Translating it yields CATSRDRAPDPYEQYF.

This clonotype has a handful of counts. This chain joins TRBV12-3 or TRBV12-4 and TRBJ2-2; weak D call: TRBD1 (6 bases). Trimming cost V 5 bases and J 5 bases, with 6 bases left between them. The CDR3 extends over 12 amino acids. The CDR3 loop is CASSTGTGELFF. CDR3 DNA sequence: TGTGCCAGCAGTACAGGGACCGGGGAGCTGTTTTTT.